This T cell receptor beta chain appears in the sequencing data of a study of blood T cells in healthy people across ages. For this clonotype: Its antigen is not identified.

Study results and limitations: Roughly linearly, TCR beta diversity per million T cells fell as age increased.

V lost 4 bases to trimming and J lost 1 base, with 8 bases between them. The germline V gene encodes CDR1 SQVTM and CDR2 ANQGSEA. This CDR3 contains 12 residues. Sample-barcoded 5' priming and a J-beta primer mix drove a second PCR of about 6 to 11 cycles. Each CDR3 protein is one row after TCRdb ran MiXCR on the 5' RACE reads. The repertoire holds under 1 million distinct CDR3 sequences, with under 55% as singletons. This chain links TRBV29-1 with TRBJ2-7; TRBD1 is a possible D gene (6 bases). The source is a man aged 60-69 years in good health. Input material: blood. The DNA for the CDR3 is TGCAGCGTTGCCGGACAGTCCTACGAGCAGTACTTC. Protein sequence: CSVAGQSYEQYF.